Listed here are 17 T cell receptor beta chains from one sample, sequenced in a study of cytomegalovirus exposure and HLA in healthy donors. TCRdb's table, derived via immunoSEQ multiplex PCR, lists solely in-frame clones and lacks some. The repertoire includes around 160,000 clones, around 81% of them detected once, and around 2% sits in the top ten. The sample consisted of PBMCs. The receptors originated from a man younger than 45 in good health and CMV-seropositive.

CDR3 bases: TGTGCCAGCAGCGTTAGCGGGGGGAGCTCCTACAATGAGCAGTTCTTC. Amino acid sequence: CASSVSGGSSYNEQFF. V is TRBV7-8 and J is TRBJ2-1, with TRBD2 matching over 10 bases. This CDR3 has 16 amino acids. Trimming cost V 5 bases and J 0 bases; bases outside gene matches: 4. The germline gives CDR1 SGHVS, CDR2 FQNEAQ. The complete variable domain, with remaining parts taken from reference TRBV7-8 and TRBJ2-1, reads GAGVSQSPRYKVAKRGQDVALRCDPISGHVSLFWYQQALGQGPEFLTYFQNEAQLDKSGLPSDRFFAERPEGSVSTLKIQRTQQEDSAVYLCASSVSGGSSYNEQFFGPGTRLTVL.

This sequence joins TRBV9 and TRBJ2-5; D may be TRBD1 (6 bases). Trimming took off 5 bases at V and 5 bases at J, with 16 bases between the two ends. Germline V gene data show CDR1 as SGDLS and CDR2 as YYNGEE. The CDR3 has 14 amino acids. This CDR3 reads CASSGTRAGETQYF. DNA for the CDR3: TGTGCCAGCAGTGGGACACGGGCGGGTGAGACCCAGTACTTC.

The gene calls are TRBV6-6 and TRBJ1-2; D is unclear. With 2 bases removed from V and 0 bases from J, the gap between germline ends came to 7 bases. Germline CDR1 MNHNY, CDR2 SVGAGI (reference sequence). This CDR3 comprises 14 residues. The CDR3 spells CASSYPTANYGYTF. DNA for the CDR3: TGTGCCAGCAGTTACCCGACTGCTAACTATGGCTACACCTTC.

In this sample, this clone turned up once. V and J are TRBV5-1 and TRBJ2-5; D not resolved. The CDR3 has 12 residues. From germline, CDR1 is SGHRS and CDR2 YFSETQ. V shed 4 bases and J shed 1 base, with 5 bases lying between them. The DNA of the CDR3 is TGCGCCAGCAGCCAGATCCAAGAGACCCAGTACTTC. It codes for CASSQIQETQYF.

This clone was recorded once. In nucleotides, the CDR3 is TGTGCCAGCAGTACTGGACAGGGGAATCAGCCCCAGCATTTT. This gives the protein CASSTGQGNQPQHF. The chain uses TRBV6-5 and TRBJ1-5; TRBD1 aligns across 9 bases. Germline V gene lookup returns CDR1 MNHEY and CDR2 SVGAGI. The CDR3 extends over 14 amino acids. Trimming cost V 5 bases and J 4 bases; bases outside gene matches: 3.

This chain links TRBV4-1 with TRBJ1-3; D is ambiguous. Germline V gene data show CDR1 as MGHRA and CDR2 as YSYEKL. The CDR3 is made up of 16 amino acids. Trimming left V 3 bases short and J 8 bases short, with 20 bases between. In nucleotides, the CDR3 is TGCGCCAGCAGCCACCTCCGGTCCGCGGGCCTGGACACCATATATTTT. It specifies CASSHLRSAGLDTIYF.

The V call is TRBV14, the J call TRBJ1-6; unclear D gene. Germline V lookup: CDR1 SGHDN, CDR2 FVKESK. The V and J ends lost 0 bases and 0 bases respectively, with 6 bases between them. The CDR3 totals 16 residues. CDR3 loop: CASSQERYSYNSPLHF. In DNA form, the CDR3 reads TGTGCCAGCAGCCAAGAACGGTACTCCTATAATTCACCCCTCCACTTT.

In this sample, this clone turned up a few times. Other DNA sequences in the sample encode the same CDR3. The chain combines TRBV7-9 with TRBJ2-1; TRBD2 is a possible D gene (5 bases). From germline, CDR1 is SEHNR and CDR2 FQNEAQ (reference sequence). V dropped 6 bases and J dropped 2 bases, with 17 bases sitting between them. The CDR3 runs to 16 residues. CDR3 sequence: CASSLALAGTYNEQFF. DNA for the CDR3: TGTGCCAGCAGTCTAGCTCTTGCCGGGACCTACAATGAGCAGTTCTTC.

The chain combines TRBV28 with TRBJ2-1, with 7 bases matching TRBD2. The V gene end was trimmed by 3 bases and the J gene end by 6 bases; junction bases not matched to a gene: 5. The CDR3 sequence is 14 residues long. In germline, CDR1 is MDHEN, CDR2 SYDVKM. CDR3 bases: TGTGCCAGCAGTTTGAGCGGGGCCAGCAATGAGCAGTTCTTC. Its protein is CASSLSGASNEQFF.

This clone was detected only once. CDR3 protein: CASSNSGGSYNEQFF. The CDR3 bases are TGTGCCAGTAGTAATAGCGGGGGCTCCTACAATGAGCAGTTCTTC. V is TRBV19 and J is TRBJ2-1; TRBD2 aligns across 9 bases. V lost 4 bases to trimming and J lost 0 bases; unmatched junction nucleotides: 1. The CDR3 spans 15 residues. The germline V gene has CDR1 LNHDA and CDR2 SQIVND (reference sequence).

This chain joins TRBV4-3 and TRBJ2-2; D is unresolved. V was clipped by 0 bases and J by 4 bases, with 9 bases between them. Germline V gene sequence: CDR1 LGHNA, CDR2 YSLEER. This CDR3 contains 15 residues. This CDR3 is CASSQDYSVTGELFF. CDR3 DNA: TGCGCCAGCAGCCAAGATTACTCCGTCACCGGGGAGCTGTTTTTT.

This clone was detected only once. This rearrangement joins TRBV9 to TRBJ2-3; 16 nucleotides agree with TRBD2. V gave up 5 bases and J gave up 8 bases; unmatched junction bases: 11. Germline assignment: CDR1 SGDLS and CDR2 YYNGEE. The CDR3 is 17 amino acids. The DNA for the CDR3 is TGTGCCAGCAGTCCATTGGGGACTAGCGGGGGGGCAAGTACGCAGTATTTT. This sequence encodes CASSPLGTSGGASTQYF.

The chain links TRBV11-2 to TRBJ2-5, with a possible D match to TRBD2 (6 bases). The CDR3 covers 16 residues. The V end lost 3 bases, the J end lost 5 bases, and 19 bases lay between the germline ends. Germline CDR1 SGHAT, CDR2 FQNNGV. In nucleotides, the CDR3 is TGTGCCAGCAGCTTTTCTCCGTCCGGGGGTGCGGAGACCCAGTACTTC. Translating it yields CASSFSPSGGAETQYF.

The rearrangement links TRBV27 to TRBJ1-5; maybe TRBD1 (5 bases). This CDR3 has 16 amino acids. In germline, CDR1 is MNHEY, CDR2 SMNVEV (reference sequence). V was shortened by 7 bases and J by 2 bases, with 18 bases between the two germline ends. CDR3 region: CASTRTWGGRNQPQHF. For the CDR3, the DNA is TGTGCCAGCACCCGGACTTGGGGGGGTCGCAATCAGCCCCAGCATTTT.

On this clone: Other DNA sequences within the sample encode an identical CDR3. The chain employs TRBV4-3 and TRBJ1-6; D remains unclear. The CDR3 covers 15 residues. The germline CDR1 and CDR2 sequences are LGHNA and YSLEER. V lost 0 bases, J lost 0 bases, and 3 bases lay in between. The CDR3 here is CASSQDSSYNSPLHF. Written as DNA, the CDR3 is TGCGCCAGCAGCCAAGATAGCTCCTATAATTCACCCCTCCACTTT.

This clone has just one count. The DNA for the CDR3 is TGTGCCAGCAGTGACCAGGGGAAAGCCTACGAGCAGTACTTC. It translates to CASSDQGKAYEQYF. This chain connects TRBV6-1 to TRBJ2-7; D may be TRBD1 (6 bases). The V end was cut by 3 bases, the J end by 2 bases, with 11 bases between. Germline V gene data show CDR1 as MNHNS and CDR2 as SASEGT. The CDR3 extends over 14 amino acids.

This rearrangement joins TRBV6-4 to TRBJ2-3, with 9 bases that match TRBD2. The CDR3 is 15 residues long. The V gene end was trimmed by 4 bases and the J gene end by 2 bases; junction bases not matched to a gene: 4. Germline CDR1 and CDR2: MRHNA and SNTAGT. CDR3 sequence: CASSGVAGVTDTQYF. The CDR3 DNA is TGTGCCAGCAGTGGGGTAGCGGGGGTCACAGATACGCAGTATTTT.